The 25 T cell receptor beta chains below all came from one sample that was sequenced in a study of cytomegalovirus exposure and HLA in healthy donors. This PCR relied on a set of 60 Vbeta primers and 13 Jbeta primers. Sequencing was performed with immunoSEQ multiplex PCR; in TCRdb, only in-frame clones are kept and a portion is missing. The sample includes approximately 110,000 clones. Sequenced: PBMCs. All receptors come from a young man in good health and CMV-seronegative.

The CDR3 DNA reads as TGTGCCAGCAGCTTAGACGCGGGGAACACTGAAGCTTTCTTT. This codes for CASSLDAGNTEAFF. The chain combines TRBV7-6 with TRBJ1-1; D remains unclear. Germline CDR1 and CDR2: SGHVS and FNYEAQ. V dropped 1 base and J dropped 1 base, with 7 bases sitting between them. This CDR3 comprises 14 residues. The full variable domain, with the rest looked up from reference TRBV7-6 and TRBJ1-1, is GAGVSQSPRYKVTKRGQDVALRCDPISGHVSLYWYRQALGQGPEFLTYFNYEAQQDKSGLPNDRFSAERPEGSISTLTIQRTEQRDSAMYRCASSLDAGNTEAFFGQGTRLTVV.

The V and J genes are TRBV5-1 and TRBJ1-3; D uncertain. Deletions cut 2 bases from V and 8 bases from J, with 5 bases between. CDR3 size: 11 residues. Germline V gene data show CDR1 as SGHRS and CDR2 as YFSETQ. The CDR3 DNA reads TGCGCCAGCAGCTTCGGGGACACCATATATTTT. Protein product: CASSFGDTIYF.

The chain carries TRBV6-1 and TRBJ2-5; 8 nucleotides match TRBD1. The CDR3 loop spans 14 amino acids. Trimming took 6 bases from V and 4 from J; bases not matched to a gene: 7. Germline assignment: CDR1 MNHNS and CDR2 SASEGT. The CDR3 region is CASSSGGAGETQYF. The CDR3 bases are TGTGCCAGCAGCTCAGGGGGCGCGGGAGAGACCCAGTACTTC.

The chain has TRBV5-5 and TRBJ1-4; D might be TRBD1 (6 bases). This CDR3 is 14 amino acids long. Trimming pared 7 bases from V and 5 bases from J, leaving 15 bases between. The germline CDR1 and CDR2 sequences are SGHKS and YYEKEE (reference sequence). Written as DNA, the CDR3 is TGTGCCAGCCGGGGGGCTTGGGCGAATGAAAAACTGTTTTTT. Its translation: CASRGAWANEKLFF.

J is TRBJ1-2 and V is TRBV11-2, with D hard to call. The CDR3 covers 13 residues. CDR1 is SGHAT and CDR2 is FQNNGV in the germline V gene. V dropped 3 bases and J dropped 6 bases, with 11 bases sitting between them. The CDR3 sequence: CASSFPGLDGYTF. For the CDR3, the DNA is TGTGCCAGCAGCTTCCCCGGACTAGATGGCTACACCTTC. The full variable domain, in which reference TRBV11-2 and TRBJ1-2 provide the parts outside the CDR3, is EAGVAQSPRYKIIEKRQSVAFWCNPISGHATLYWYQQILGQGPKLLIQFQNNGVVDDSQLPKDRFSAERLKGVDSTLKIQPAKLEDSAVYLCASSFPGLDGYTFGSGTRLTVV.

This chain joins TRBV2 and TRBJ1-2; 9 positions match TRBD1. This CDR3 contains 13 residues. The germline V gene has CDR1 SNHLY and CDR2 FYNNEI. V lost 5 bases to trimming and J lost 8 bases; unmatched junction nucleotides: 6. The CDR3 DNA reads TGTGCCAGCAGTACGGACAGGGGTAGCGGCTACACCTTC. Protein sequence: CASSTDRGSGYTF.

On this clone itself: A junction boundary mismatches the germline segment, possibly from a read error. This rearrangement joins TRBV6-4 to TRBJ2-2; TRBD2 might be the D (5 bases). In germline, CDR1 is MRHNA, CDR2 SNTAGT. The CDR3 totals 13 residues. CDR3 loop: CASSLGRSGELSF. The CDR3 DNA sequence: TGTGCCAGCAGTCTAGGGCGGTCCGGGGAGCTGTCTTTT.

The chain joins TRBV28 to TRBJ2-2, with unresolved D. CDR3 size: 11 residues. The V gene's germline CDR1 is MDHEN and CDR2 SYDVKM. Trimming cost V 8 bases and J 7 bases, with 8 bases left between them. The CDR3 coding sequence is TGTGCCAGCGTAGAAAACGGGGAGCTGTTTTTT. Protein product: CASVENGELFF. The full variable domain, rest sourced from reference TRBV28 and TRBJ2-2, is DVKVTQSSRYLVKRTGEKVFLECVQDMDHENMFWYRQDPGLGLRLIYFSYDVKMKEKGDIPEGYSVSREKKERFSLILESASTNQTSMYLCASVENGELFFGEGSRLTVL.

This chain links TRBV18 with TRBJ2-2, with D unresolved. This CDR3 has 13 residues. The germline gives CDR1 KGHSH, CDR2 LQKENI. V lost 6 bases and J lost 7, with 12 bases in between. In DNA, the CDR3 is TGTGCCAGCTCGTTACGGGTACTCGGGGAGCTGTTTTTT. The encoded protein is CASSLRVLGELFF.

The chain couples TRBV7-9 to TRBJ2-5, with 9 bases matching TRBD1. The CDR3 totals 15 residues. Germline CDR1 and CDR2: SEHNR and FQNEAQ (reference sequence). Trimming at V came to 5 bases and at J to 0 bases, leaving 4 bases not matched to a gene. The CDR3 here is CASSPDRGYQETQYF. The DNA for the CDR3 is TGTGCCAGCAGCCCCGACAGGGGGTACCAAGAGACCCAGTACTTC. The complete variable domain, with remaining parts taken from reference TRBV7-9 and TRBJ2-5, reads DTGVSQNPRHKITKRGQNVTFRCDPISEHNRLYWYRQTLGQGPEFLTYFQNEAQLEKSRLLSDRFSAERPKGSFSTLEIQRTEQGDSAMYLCASSPDRGYQETQYFGPGTRLLVL.

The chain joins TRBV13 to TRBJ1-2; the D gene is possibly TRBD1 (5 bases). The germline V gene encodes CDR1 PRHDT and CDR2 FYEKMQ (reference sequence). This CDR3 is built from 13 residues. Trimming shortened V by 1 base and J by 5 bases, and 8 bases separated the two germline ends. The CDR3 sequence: CASSLAGFYGYTF. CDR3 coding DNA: TGTGCCAGCAGCTTAGCAGGGTTTTATGGCTACACCTTC.

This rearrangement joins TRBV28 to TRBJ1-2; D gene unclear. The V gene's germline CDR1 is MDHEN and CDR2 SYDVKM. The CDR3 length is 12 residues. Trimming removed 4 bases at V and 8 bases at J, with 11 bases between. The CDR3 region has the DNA TGTGCCAGCAGTTCCTCTACCTACGGCTACACCTTC. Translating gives CASSSSTYGYTF.

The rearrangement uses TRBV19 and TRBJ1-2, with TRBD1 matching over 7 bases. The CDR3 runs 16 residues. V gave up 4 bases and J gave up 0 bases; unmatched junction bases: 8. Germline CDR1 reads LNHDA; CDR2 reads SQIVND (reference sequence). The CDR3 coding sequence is TGTGCCAGTAGTACCCGCAGGGGGGCAACTAACTATGGCTACACCTTC. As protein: CASSTRRGATNYGYTF.

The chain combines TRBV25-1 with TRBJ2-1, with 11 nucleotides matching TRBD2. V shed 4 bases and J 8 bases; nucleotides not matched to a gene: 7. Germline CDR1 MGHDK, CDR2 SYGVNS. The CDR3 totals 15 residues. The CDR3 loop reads CASSAIAGGRDEQFF. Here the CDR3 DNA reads TGTGCCAGCAGTGCTATAGCGGGAGGGAGGGATGAGCAGTTCTTC.

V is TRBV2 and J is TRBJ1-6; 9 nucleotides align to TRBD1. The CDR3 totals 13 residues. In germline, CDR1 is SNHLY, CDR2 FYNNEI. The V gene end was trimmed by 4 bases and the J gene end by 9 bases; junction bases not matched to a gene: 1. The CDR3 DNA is TGTGCCAGCAGTGGACAGGGGGGTTCACCCCTCCACTTT. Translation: CASSGQGGSPLHF. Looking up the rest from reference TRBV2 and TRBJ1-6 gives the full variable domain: EPEVTQTPSHQVTQMGQEVILRCVPISNHLYFYWYRQILGQKVEFLVSFYNNEISEKSEIFDDQFSVERPDGSNFTLKIRSTKLEDSAMYFCASSGQGGSPLHFGNGTRLTVT.

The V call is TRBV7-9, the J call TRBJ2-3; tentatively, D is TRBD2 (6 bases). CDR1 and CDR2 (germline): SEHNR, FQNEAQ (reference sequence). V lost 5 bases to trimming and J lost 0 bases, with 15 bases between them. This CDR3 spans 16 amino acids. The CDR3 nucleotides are TGTGCCAGCAGCCCCGGGGACTCCGCTAGCACAGATACGCAGTATTTT. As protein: CASSPGDSASTDTQYF.

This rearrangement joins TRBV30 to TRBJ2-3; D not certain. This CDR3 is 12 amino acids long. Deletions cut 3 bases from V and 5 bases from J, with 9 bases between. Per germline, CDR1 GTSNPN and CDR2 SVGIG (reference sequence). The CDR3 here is CAWSEVRDTQYF. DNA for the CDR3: TGTGCCTGGAGCGAAGTTAGAGATACGCAGTATTTT.

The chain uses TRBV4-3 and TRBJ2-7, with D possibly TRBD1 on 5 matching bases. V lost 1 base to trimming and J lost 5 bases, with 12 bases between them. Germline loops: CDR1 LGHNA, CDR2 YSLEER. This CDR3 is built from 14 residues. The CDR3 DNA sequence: TGCGCCAGCAGCCAAGTCTCCAGGGTCCACGAGCAGTACTTC. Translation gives CASSQVSRVHEQYF.

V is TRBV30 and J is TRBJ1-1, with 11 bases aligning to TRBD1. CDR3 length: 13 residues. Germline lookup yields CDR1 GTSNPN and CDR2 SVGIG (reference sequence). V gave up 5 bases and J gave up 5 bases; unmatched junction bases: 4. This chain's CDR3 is CAWGQGAFTEAFF. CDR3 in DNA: TGTGCCTGGGGACAGGGGGCTTTTACTGAAGCTTTCTTT.

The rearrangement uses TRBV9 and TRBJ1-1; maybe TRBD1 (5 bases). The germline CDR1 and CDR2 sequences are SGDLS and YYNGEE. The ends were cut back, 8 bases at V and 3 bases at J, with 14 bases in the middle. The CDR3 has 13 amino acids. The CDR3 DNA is TGTGCCAGTTCCGGGGGGTTTGACACTGAAGCTTTCTTT. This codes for CASSGGFDTEAFF.

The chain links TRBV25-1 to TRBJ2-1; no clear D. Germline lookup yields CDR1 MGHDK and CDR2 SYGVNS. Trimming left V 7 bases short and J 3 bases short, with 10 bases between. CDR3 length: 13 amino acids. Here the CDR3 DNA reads TGTGCCAGCACCACCCCCAGCTACAATGAGCAGTTCTTC. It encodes CASTTPSYNEQFF.

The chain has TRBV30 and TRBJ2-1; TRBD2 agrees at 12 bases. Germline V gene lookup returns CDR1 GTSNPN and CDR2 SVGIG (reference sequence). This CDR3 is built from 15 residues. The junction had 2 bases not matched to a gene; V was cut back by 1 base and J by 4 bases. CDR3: CAWSETSGSYNEQFF. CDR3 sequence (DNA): TGTGCCTGGAGTGAGACTAGCGGGAGTTACAATGAGCAGTTCTTC.

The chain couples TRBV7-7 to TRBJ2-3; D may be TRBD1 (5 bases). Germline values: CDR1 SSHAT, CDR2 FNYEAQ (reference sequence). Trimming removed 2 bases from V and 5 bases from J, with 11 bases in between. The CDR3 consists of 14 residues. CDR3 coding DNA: TGTGCCAGCAGCTTATCCAGGGTAGAAGATACGCAGTATTTT. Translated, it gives CASSLSRVEDTQYF.

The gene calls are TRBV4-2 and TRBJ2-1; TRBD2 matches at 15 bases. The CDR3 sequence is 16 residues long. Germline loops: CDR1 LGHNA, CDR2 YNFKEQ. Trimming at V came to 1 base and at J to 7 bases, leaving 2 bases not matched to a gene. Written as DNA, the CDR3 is TGTGCCAGCAGCCAAGCTGGGACTAGCGGGGGGAATGAGCAGTTCTTC. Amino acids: CASSQAGTSGGNEQFF.

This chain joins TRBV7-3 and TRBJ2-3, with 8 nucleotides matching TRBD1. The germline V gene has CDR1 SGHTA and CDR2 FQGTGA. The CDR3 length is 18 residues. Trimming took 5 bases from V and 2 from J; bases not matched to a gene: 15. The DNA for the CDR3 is TGTGCCAGCAGCCCCTTCAGCGTGGGGACAGGTCTCACAGATACGCAGTATTTT. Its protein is CASSPFSVGTGLTDTQYF.